The 22 T cell receptor beta chains given below trace back to one sample, sequenced in a study of blood T cell repertoires in COVID-19. Generated by immunoSEQ multiplex PCR, the TCRdb table keeps only in-frame clones and is missing some. The sample has about 88,000 clones, 90% seen once. The source material was peripheral blood. The origin of the receptors is a man aged 55 to 70 with acute or convalescent COVID-19.

This chain uses TRBV7-9 with TRBJ2-7, with 7 bases identical to TRBD1. Germline trimming cut 4 bases from V and 2 bases from J; bases unmatched to any gene: 2. The V gene's germline CDR1 is SEHNR and CDR2 FQNEAQ (reference sequence). This CDR3 contains 13 residues. In DNA, the CDR3 is TGTGCCAGCAGCTCGGGACAGACCTACGAGCAGTACTTC. It encodes CASSSGQTYEQYF.

V is TRBV24-1 and J is TRBJ2-1, with D unresolved. The V gene's germline CDR1 is KGHDR and CDR2 SFDVKD. The CDR3 is 14 amino acids. Between the trimmed V and J ends, which lost 3 bases and 7 bases, there was a span of 12 bases. The CDR3 loop reads CATSDARGQNEQFF. Written as DNA, the CDR3 is TGTGCCACCAGTGATGCCCGAGGTCAGAATGAGCAGTTCTTC.

This chain joins TRBV28 and TRBJ2-7; the match to TRBD1 covers 10 bases. The CDR3 runs to 16 residues. Germline CDR1 MDHEN, CDR2 SYDVKM. Unmatched junction bases numbered 14, after V lost 8 bases and J lost 4 bases. The DNA of the CDR3 is TGTGCCAGCCCCCCTTCTTTGACAGGGGGCAGGTACGAGCAGTACTTC. It encodes CASPPSLTGGRYEQYF.

V gene TRBV20-1 combines with J gene TRBJ2-7, with 11 bases aligning to TRBD2. With V trimmed by 3 bases and J by 0 bases, 7 bases remained unmatched. CDR3 size: 16 residues. The V gene's germline CDR1 is DFQATT and CDR2 SNEGSKA (reference sequence). The CDR3 nucleotides read TGCAGTGCTAGTAGCCTAGCGGGAGGTTTCTCCTACGAGCAGTACTTC. Translated, it gives CSASSLAGGFSYEQYF.

J is TRBJ1-2 and V is TRBV29-1; 8 positions match TRBD1. This CDR3 has 14 amino acids. CDR1 is SQVTM, CDR2 ANQGSEA, per germline. V dropped 1 base and J dropped 7; count of bases not matched to a gene: 8. The CDR3 loop is CSVEGTGFSFGYTF. The CDR3 DNA reads TGCAGCGTTGAAGGGACAGGGTTTTCCTTTGGCTACACCTTC.

The V call is TRBV10-3, the J call TRBJ2-1; 14 nucleotides match TRBD2. The V gene end was trimmed by 2 bases and the J gene end by 9 bases; junction bases not matched to a gene: 6. Germline V gives CDR1 ENHRY, CDR2 SYGVKD. The CDR3 extends over 16 amino acids. Here the CDR3 reads CAISEGLAGGRGEQFF. Here the CDR3 DNA reads TGTGCCATCAGTGAGGGACTAGCGGGAGGTAGGGGTGAGCAGTTCTTC.

V gene TRBV28 combines with J gene TRBJ2-7; TRBD2 aligns across 7 bases. Germline CDR1 and CDR2: MDHEN and SYDVKM. V lost 7 bases, J lost 2 bases, and 20 bases stayed unmatched. This CDR3 has 18 residues. In DNA, the CDR3 is TGTGCCAGCACCGGGGGGACTACCCAAAAGTTACATACCTACGAGCAGTACTTC. Protein product: CASTGGTTQKLHTYEQYF.

This chain joins TRBV2 and TRBJ1-3; 7 nucleotides agree with TRBD1. The junction had 5 bases not matched to a gene; V was cut back by 6 bases and J by 3 bases. The CDR3 contains 14 residues. Germline loops: CDR1 SNHLY, CDR2 FYNNEI. This CDR3 is CASRVTGVGNTIYF. CDR3 DNA: TGTGCCAGCAGGGTCACAGGGGTTGGAAACACCATATATTTT. The full variable domain, in which reference TRBV2 and TRBJ1-3 provide the parts outside the CDR3, is EPEVTQTPSHQVTQMGQEVILRCVPISNHLYFYWYRQILGQKVEFLVSFYNNEISEKSEIFDDQFSVERPDGSNFTLKIRSTKLEDSAMYFCASRVTGVGNTIYFGEGSWLTVV.

The rearrangement joins TRBV4-3 to TRBJ1-1; D may be TRBD1 (6 bases). The CDR3 contains 14 residues. Trimming removed 0 bases at V and 11 bases at J, with 16 bases between. Per the germline V gene, CDR1 is LGHNA and CDR2 is YSLEER. The CDR3 loop is CASSQERQAKLAFF. In DNA, the CDR3 is TGCGCCAGCAGCCAAGAAAGACAGGCTAAACTTGCTTTCTTT.

The chain is built from TRBV5-6 and TRBJ1-4; unclear D gene. The CDR3 has 15 amino acids. V lost 4 bases and J 0 bases, leaving 10 bases between the germline ends. Germline lookup yields CDR1 SGHDT and CDR2 YYEEEE. The CDR3: CASSPDGTTNEKLFF. Here the CDR3 DNA reads TGTGCCAGCAGCCCAGACGGGACAACTAATGAAAAACTGTTTTTT.

The chain recombines TRBV12-3 or TRBV12-4 with TRBJ1-2, with D possibly TRBD1 on 6 matching bases. The CDR3 covers 13 residues. Trimming left V 2 bases short and J 10 bases short, with 14 bases between. In DNA, the CDR3 is TGTGCCAGCAGTTTACGCCAGGGGTTAGACTACACCTTC. This gives the protein CASSLRQGLDYTF.

The CDR3 here is CASSIGGGGNTIYF. The CDR3 DNA follows: TGTGCCAGTAGTATTGGGGGAGGTGGAAACACCATATATTTT. This chain connects TRBV19 to TRBJ1-3; a possible D gene is TRBD1 (5 bases). Trimming removed 3 bases at V and 3 bases at J, with 9 bases between. The CDR3 consists of 14 residues. From germline, CDR1 is LNHDA and CDR2 SQIVND (reference sequence).

This rearrangement joins TRBV24-1 to TRBJ2-1; 10 bases match TRBD2. The junction had 9 bases not matched to a gene; V was cut back by 3 bases and J by 8 bases. CDR3 length: 16 amino acids. Germline lookup yields CDR1 KGHDR and CDR2 SFDVKD. CDR3 residues: CATSDPLAGASDEQFF. CDR3 DNA: TGTGCCACCAGTGATCCCCTAGCGGGAGCAAGCGATGAGCAGTTCTTC.

V and J are TRBV29-1 and TRBJ2-5, with 7 bases aligning to TRBD1. The CDR3 length is 12 residues. Germline V gene lookup returns CDR1 SQVTM and CDR2 ANQGSEA. V gave up 6 bases and J gave up 5 bases; unmatched junction bases: 6. CDR3 bases: TGCAGCGTAGACAGGGTGGGGGAGACCCAGTACTTC. Its protein product is CSVDRVGETQYF.

The chain recombines TRBV7-9 with TRBJ2-1; 10 bases fit TRBD2. Germline values: CDR1 SEHNR, CDR2 FQNEAQ (reference sequence). V trimming: 7 bases; J trimming: 2 bases; junction bases outside the gene matches: 5. The CDR3 is 15 residues long. This CDR3 is CASTSSGRPYNEQFF. CDR3 nucleotide sequence: TGTGCCAGCACGTCTAGCGGGAGACCCTACAATGAGCAGTTCTTC.

The chain recombines TRBV28 with TRBJ2-3; 10 bases fit TRBD2. V lost 6 bases, J lost 2 bases, and 2 bases stayed unmatched. The V gene's germline CDR1 is MDHEN and CDR2 SYDVKM. This CDR3 has 14 amino acids. The CDR3 reads CASRLAGNTDTQYF. In nucleotides, the CDR3 is TGTGCCAGCAGACTAGCGGGAAACACAGATACGCAGTATTTT.

This chain connects TRBV11-3 to TRBJ1-2, with TRBD1 identical over 9 bases. Germline V gene sequence: CDR1 SGHNT, CDR2 YENEEA. The V segment lost 5 bases and the J segment 3 bases; nucleotides outside the gene matches: 7. This CDR3 comprises 15 residues. Written as DNA, the CDR3 is TGTGCCAGCAGCCCATCCACAGGGGGCGACTATGGCTACACCTTC. Translated: CASSPSTGGDYGYTF.

The V and J genes are TRBV5-6 and TRBJ1-1, with D possibly matching TRBD1 (6 bases). CDR1 is SGHDT and CDR2 is YYEEEE in the germline V gene. Trimming took off 4 bases at V and 10 bases at J, with 14 bases between the two ends. The CDR3 length is 12 residues. CDR3 nucleotide sequence: TGTGCCAGCAGCCTGCGGGGGGCTCCAGCTTTCTTT. Amino acid sequence: CASSLRGAPAFF.

V is TRBV18 and J is TRBJ2-3; 9 bases agree with TRBD1. The germline CDR1 and CDR2 sequences are KGHSH and LQKENI. The CDR3 runs 16 residues. V dropped 3 bases and J dropped 3; count of bases not matched to a gene: 7. CDR3 in DNA: TGTGCCAGCTCACCTCCGGGACAGGGTTATACAGATACGCAGTATTTT. Protein: CASSPPGQGYTDTQYF.

The chain joins TRBV7-9 to TRBJ2-1; 7 bases are a match to TRBD1. Germline trimming cut 2 bases from V and 5 bases from J; bases unmatched to any gene: 6. The CDR3 consists of 15 residues. Germline V lookup: CDR1 SEHNR, CDR2 FQNEAQ (reference sequence). CDR3 amino acids: CASSLMDRLNNEQFF. CDR3 in DNA: TGTGCCAGCAGCTTAATGGACAGGCTTAACAATGAGCAGTTCTTC.

The V call is TRBV28, the J call TRBJ1-5; D may be TRBD1 (6 bases). Germline CDR1 is MDHEN and CDR2 is SYDVKM. CDR3 length: 17 amino acids. The ends were cut back, 3 bases at V and 1 base at J, with 16 bases in the middle. The CDR3 loop is CASSFPGTPLSNQPQHF. CDR3 nucleotide sequence: TGTGCCAGCAGTTTTCCCGGGACACCCTTAAGCAATCAGCCCCAGCATTTT.

CDR3 nucleotide sequence: TGTGCCTGGAGTCGGGACAGCTTGAACACTGAAGCTTTCTTT. This codes for CAWSRDSLNTEAFF. The chain combines TRBV30 with TRBJ1-1; 7 bases match TRBD1. The V gene's germline CDR1 is GTSNPN and CDR2 SVGIG (reference sequence). V lost 2 bases to trimming and J lost 0 bases; unmatched junction nucleotides: 3. The CDR3 totals 14 residues.